Listed here are 17 T cell receptor beta chains from one sample, sequenced in a study of regulatory T cells in long-lasting Graves disease. Described time point: persistent/refractory GD, antithyroid drugs over 5 years with positive TRAb. Construction of the TCR library relied on RNA isolated from PBMCs. Relying on iRepertoire HTBI primers and Arm-PCR of CDR3 regions, the team built TCR beta libraries. TCRdb independently ran MiXCR on the multiplex PCR reads; one entry per CDR3 protein. The data show roughly 700,000 distinct CDR3 sequences, 30% seen once. The source material was peripheral blood mononuclear cells (PBMCs), sampled when the disease was refractory, from a patient treated with antithyroid drugs. The receptors stem from a female donor with Graves disease.

There are many counts of this clonotype. The rearrangement links TRBV12-3 or TRBV12-4 to TRBJ1-5; D ambiguous. Trimming removed 2 bases at V and 5 bases at J, with 7 bases between. The CDR3 contains 13 residues. The CDR3 loop reads CASSLSADQPQHF. In nucleotides, the CDR3 is TGTGCCAGCAGTTTAAGTGCGGATCAGCCCCAGCATTTT.

This clonotype was seen at least ten times. The chain has TRBV6-5 and TRBJ1-1; D may be TRBD1 (6 bases). The germline V and J ends were trimmed by 4 bases and 1 base, with 19 bases remaining between them. Germline V lookup: CDR1 MNHEY, CDR2 SVGAGI. The CDR3 is 17 residues long. As DNA, the CDR3 is TGTGCCAGCAGTTTAGGGGGGAGGTTAGTCGAGAACACTGAAGCTTTCTTT. Translated, it gives CASSLGGRLVENTEAFF.

The V call is TRBV20-1, the J call TRBJ1-1; D perhaps matches TRBD1 (5 bases). With 6 bases removed from V and 4 bases from J, the gap between germline ends came to 15 bases. Germline V gene lookup returns CDR1 DFQATT and CDR2 SNEGSKA (reference sequence). The length of the CDR3 is 13 residues. Written as DNA, the CDR3 is TGCAGTGCCACCCGGGGGGTCGGCACTGAAGCTTTCTTT. This codes for CSATRGVGTEAFF.

For this clonotype: An end of the junction does not agree with germline; a read error may underlie this. This chain uses TRBV2 with TRBJ2-2; TRBD1 aligns across 7 bases. This CDR3 contains 13 residues. Looked up from germline, CDR1 is SNHLY and CDR2 is FYNNEI. The CDR3 DNA is TGTGCCAGCAGCGACAGGGTAGCCGGGGAGCTGCTTTTT. As protein: CASSDRVAGELLF.

This clonotype was seen ten or more times. This chain links TRBV13 with TRBJ2-7; 15 nucleotides align to TRBD2. Losses at the gene ends were 5 bases for V and 2 bases for J; bases not matched to a gene: 10. This CDR3 comprises 18 residues. The germline CDR1 and CDR2 sequences are PRHDT and FYEKMQ (reference sequence). The CDR3 region has the DNA TGTGCCAGCAGCCTAGAGGTCGGGACTAGCGGGGGGACCTACGAGCAGTACTTC. Encoded protein: CASSLEVGTSGGTYEQYF. The whole variable domain, filled in from reference TRBV13 and TRBJ2-7, reads AAGVIQSPRHLIKEKRETATLKCYPIPRHDTVYWYQQGPGQDPQFLISFYEKMQSDKGSIPDRFSAQQFSDYHSELNMSSLELGDSALYFCASSLEVGTSGGTYEQYFGPGTRLTVT.

This clonotype was seen more than once but under ten times. The rearrangement uses TRBV11-2 and TRBJ2-1; no clear D. V lost 2 bases and J 6 bases, leaving 17 bases between the germline ends. This CDR3 is built from 16 residues. Germline lookup yields CDR1 SGHAT and CDR2 FQNNGV. The CDR3 protein is CASSLRLLWGFNEQFF. The CDR3 DNA is TGTGCCAGCAGCTTAAGACTGCTATGGGGTTTCAATGAGCAGTTCTTC.

There are many counts of this clonotype. V gene TRBV28 combines with J gene TRBJ1-2; D may be TRBD1 (5 bases). Per the germline V gene, CDR1 is MDHEN and CDR2 is SYDVKM. Trimming left V 4 bases short and J 4 bases short, with 19 bases between. This CDR3 is built from 16 residues. CDR3 bases: TGTGCCAGCAGTTCTCCATTGGAGGGGAGTTCCTATGGCTACACCTTC. It translates to CASSSPLEGSSYGYTF.

In DNA, the CDR3 is TGTGCCAGCGTCGGCACAGGGACTAATCAGCCCCAGCATTTT. Its protein is CASVGTGTNQPQHF. This chain connects TRBV28 to TRBJ1-5; maybe TRBD1 (6 bases). Germline lookup yields CDR1 MDHEN and CDR2 SYDVKM. The CDR3 sequence is 14 residues long. The V end lost 8 bases, the J end lost 4 bases, and 15 bases lay between the germline ends.

In its sample, this clonotype was seen a few times. This chain joins TRBV30 and TRBJ1-4, with D perhaps TRBD1 (6 bases). V was cut by 7 bases and J by 7 bases, with 19 bases left in between. The germline V gene encodes CDR1 GTSNPN and CDR2 SVGIG (reference sequence). There are 14 residues in the CDR3. The CDR3 coding sequence is TGTGCCTCTCCCGGGGGCCCCGGGGGTGAAAAACTGTTTTTT. Translated: CASPGGPGGEKLFF.

A few counts support this clonotype. The gene calls are TRBV10-3 and TRBJ1-5, with 8 bases that match TRBD1. Germline CDR1 is ENHRY and CDR2 is SYGVKD. V lost 2 bases, J lost 1 base, and 1 base stayed unmatched. The CDR3 runs to 15 residues. The DNA of the CDR3 is TGTGCCATCAGTGAGGGGACAGGCAGCAATCAGCCCCAGCATTTT. Translated, it gives CAISEGTGSNQPQHF.

The genes are TRBV7-9 and TRBJ1-1; D is perhaps TRBD1 (6 bases). The CDR3 sequence is 16 residues long. V was trimmed by 2 bases and J by 3 bases, leaving 16 bases between them. The germline CDR1 and CDR2 sequences are SEHNR and FQNEAQ (reference sequence). This chain's CDR3 is CASSLLTGRWDTEAFF. CDR3 bases: TGTGCCAGCAGCTTATTGACAGGCCGTTGGGACACTGAAGCTTTCTTT.

This clonotype was observed many times. The J gene is TRBJ1-5, the V gene TRBV12-3 or TRBV12-4, with 8 bases lining up with TRBD1. The CDR3 length is 14 residues. V dropped 4 bases and J dropped 4; count of bases not matched to a gene: 3. CDR3 sequence reads: CASSSDRANQPQHF. In nucleotides, the CDR3 is TGTGCCAGCAGTTCGGACAGGGCAAATCAGCCCCAGCATTTT.

This rearrangement joins TRBV2 to TRBJ1-5; D gene unclear. V was trimmed by 9 bases and J by 6 bases, leaving 15 bases between them. CDR1 is SNHLY and CDR2 is FYNNEI in the germline V gene. CDR3 length: 13 amino acids. The CDR3 spells CASSGSEVQPQHF. The CDR3 coding sequence is TGTGCCAGTTCCGGGTCAGAGGTTCAGCCCCAGCATTTT.

The V call is TRBV12-3 or TRBV12-4, the J call TRBJ1-1, with 9 bases aligning to TRBD1. The CDR3 is 15 residues long. Trimming removed 6 bases from V and 3 bases from J; junction bases left unmatched: 8. The CDR3 spells CASRAWDREDTEAFF. The CDR3, as DNA: TGTGCCAGCAGAGCCTGGGACAGGGAGGACACTGAAGCTTTCTTT.

This clonotype was recorded a few times. The CDR3, as DNA: TGCGCCAGCAGCTTGGACAGGTCCGGGGAGCTGTTTTTT. It translates to CASSLDRSGELFF. The gene calls are TRBV5-1 and TRBJ2-2; TRBD1 might be the D (5 bases). Germline CDR1 is SGHRS and CDR2 is YFSETQ. CDR3 length equals 13 residues. V dropped 0 bases and J dropped 6 bases, with 6 bases sitting between them. Full variable domain (outside the CDR3, taken from reference TRBV5-1 and TRBJ2-2): KAGVTQTPRYLIKTRGQQVTLSCSPISGHRSVSWYQQTPGQGLQFLFEYFSETQRNKGNFPGRFSGRQFSNSRSEMNVSTLELGDSALYLCASSLDRSGELFFGEGSRLTVL.

In its sample, this clonotype was seen many times. The rearrangement joins TRBV7-8 to TRBJ1-6, with D hard to call. This CDR3 is 13 amino acids long. Trimming removed 9 bases from V and 7 bases from J, with 13 bases in between. CDR1 and CDR2 (germline): SGHVS, FQNEAQ. DNA for the CDR3: TGTGCCAGTAGCGCTGGAGCCAATTCACCCCTCCACTTT. Translated: CASSAGANSPLHF.

The chain couples TRBV27 to TRBJ2-7; TRBD1 might be the D (6 bases). CDR1 and CDR2 from the germline V gene are MNHEY and SMNVEV (reference sequence). This CDR3 has 14 amino acids. Trimming left V 6 bases short and J 1 base short, with 13 bases between. The CDR3 coding sequence is TGTGCCAGCAGAGCAGGGGTGGGTTCCTACGAGCAGTACTTC. Amino acids: CASRAGVGSYEQYF.